This TCR beta chain was documented in a study of cytomegalovirus exposure and HLA in healthy donors. The J segment lost 5 bases and the V segment lost 0 bases, leaving 10 bases of the junction unmatched. Germline V gene sequence: CDR1 SGHTS, CDR2 YDEGEE. The CDR3 is made up of 16 amino acids. The PCR ran on 60 Vbeta and 13 Jbeta primers. Sequencing used immunoSEQ multiplex PCR; TCRdb keeps in-frame clones, though not all of them. The table lists 210,000 or so clones, 85% to 90% of them singletons. The specimen sequenced was PBMCs. The genes are TRBV5-8 and TRBJ1-1, with TRBD1 identical over 7 bases. The origin of this receptor is a man under 40 in good health and CMV-seronegative. The CDR3 nucleotides are TGTGCCAGCAGCTTGGATCTTAGTTACAGGGGAACTGAAGCTTTCTTT. Residues: CASSLDLSYRGTEAFF.